This is a list of T cell receptor beta chains from one sample in a study of T cell repertoires in cytomegalovirus infection. One entry per CDR3 protein, called by TCRdb with MiXCR from the reads. There are fewer than 200,000 distinct CDR3 sequences in the sample; 13% to 15% occur only once, and 25% to 30% lies in the top ten. Input material: PBMCs. The receptors stem from a human donor in good health (CMV status not recorded). Some clones in this sample may be carry-over from other donors' samples. Both conserved end residues are part of each CDR3. Each record gives: D gene, clone size, J gene, V gene, CDR3 DNA, CDR3 protein. D genes are given only for firm matches. Rows give clone size only sometimes, using once, few, many, or a class for an expanded clone.

-,many,TRBJ2-7,TRBV12-3/TRBV12-4,TGTGCCAGCAAAGCGCTTCAGGGGGAGCAGTACTTC,CASKALQGEQYF
-,-,TRBJ1-6,TRBV12-3/TRBV12-4,TGTGCCACCCAGGCGGGGTTTGACTATAATTCACCCCTCCACTTT,CATQAGFDYNSPLHF
-,many,TRBJ2-7,TRBV7-2,TGTGCCAGCAGCGTCGGGTCGGGCCCCTACGAGCAGTACTTC,CASSVGSGPYEQYF
-,many,TRBJ2-3,TRBV7-9,TGTGCCAGCAGCCCCTGGACCGCCGGTGGGGCAGATACGCAGTATTTT,CASSPWTAGGADTQYF
-,many,TRBJ1-3,TRBV7-8,TGTGCCAGCAGCTTAAAAAGCTCTGGAAACACCATATATTTT,CASSLKSSGNTIYF
-,-,TRBJ2-2,TRBV4-2,TGTGCCAGCAGCCAAGGGAAGAACACCGGGGAGCTGTTTTTT,CASSQGKNTGELFF
TRBD1,many,TRBJ2-1,TRBV7-2,TGTGCCAGCAGCCCGGGACAGGGTTCGTACAATGAGCAGTTCTTC,CASSPGQGSYNEQFF
-,-,TRBJ1-4,TRBV7-8,TGTGCCAGCAGCTCGACTTTGGAAAAACTGTTTTTT,CASSSTLEKLFF
-,many,TRBJ2-7,TRBV7-8,TGTGCCAGCAGTCGGAGGGGGCTATCCTACGAGCAGTACTTC,CASSRRGLSYEQYF
-,many,TRBJ2-6,TRBV7-9,TGTGCCAGCAGCTCTCCGACAGCCCTAGTGCTCTCTGGGGCCAACGTCCTGACTTTC,CASSSPTALVLSGANVLTF
-,many,TRBJ2-2,TRBV7-6,TGTGCCAGCAGCGCAGGGAGAGGGGAGCTGTTTTTT,CASSAGRGELFF
TRBD1,many,TRBJ1-2,TRBV7-9,TGTGCCAGCAGTACTTTTCGGGACAGGGACCCCGCGGGCTACACCTTC,CASSTFRDRDPAGYTF
-,few,TRBJ2-1,TRBV7-8,TGTGCCAGCAGCCGGCGGGACAGCTCCAATGAGCAGTTCTTC,CASSRRDSSNEQFF
-,many,TRBJ1-5,TRBV28,TGTGCCAGCAGTTCTGACAGGTTTAATCAGCCCCAGCATTTT,CASSSDRFNQPQHF
-,few,TRBJ1-5,TRBV7-2,TGTGCCAGCAGCTCGAGGTTTAGCAATCAGCCCCAGCATTTT,CASSSRFSNQPQHF
TRBD2,few,TRBJ2-1,TRBV10-3,TGTGCCATCTTGGGTACGGGACTAGCGGGTAGGGAGCAGTTCTTC,CAILGTGLAGREQFF
-,many,TRBJ1-5,TRBV7-3,TGTGCCAGCAGTTGGGACCCCAATCAGCCCCAGCATTTT,CASSWDPNQPQHF
-,-,TRBJ1-1,TRBV18,TGTGCCAGCTCACCCGCGGGACAAGTAACTGAAGCTTTCTTT,CASSPAGQVTEAFF
-,many,TRBJ2-6,TRBV7-8,TGTGCCAGCAGCCCCCAGCTTATAGCCAATTTC,CASSPQLIANF
TRBD1,many,TRBJ1-1,TRBV7-8,TGTGCCAGCAGCTTAACCGGGACAGGGGTTTTTGAAGCTTTCTTT,CASSLTGTGVFEAFF
-,few,TRBJ2-5,TRBV19,TGTGCCAGTGCTCGGGACCAGAGAAAAGAGACCCAGTACTTC,CASARDQRKETQYF
-,few,TRBJ2-5,TRBV7-9,TGTGCCAGCAGCTCGCGCTCGAGGGGGCGGGGCTTCCAAGAGACCCAGTACTTC,CASSSRSRGRGFQETQYF
-,few,TRBJ2-7,TRBV2,TGTGCCAGCAGTGAAGACAGGGTCTCCTACGAGCAGTACTTC,CASSEDRVSYEQYF
-,-,TRBJ2-7,TRBV10-3,TGTGCCATCAGTGTCGGAGTATCCTACGAGCAGTACTTC,CAISVGVSYEQYF
-,few,TRBJ2-3,TRBV6-2/TRBV6-3,TGTGCCAGCACCTACGGTGGCGGGGCTAGCACAGATACGCAGTATTTT,CASTYGGGASTDTQYF
TRBD2,-,TRBJ2-3,TRBV14,TGTGCCAGCAGCCAAGGAGACGTCACTAGCGGGGGGGGCCTTCAAGATACGCAGTATTTT,CASSQGDVTSGGGLQDTQYF
-,-,TRBJ2-2,TRBV27,TGTGCCAGCACGGGGACGGCGAACACCGGGGAGCTGTTTTTT,CASTGTANTGELFF
TRBD1,many,TRBJ2-5,TRBV12-3/TRBV12-4,TGTGCCAGCAGTTTGGCGGACAGGGTAGAAGAGACCCAGTACTTC,CASSLADRVEETQYF
TRBD2,-,TRBJ2-7,TRBV20-1,TGCAGTGCTACCGGACTAGCCGTAGGCGAGCAGTACTTC,CSATGLAVGEQYF
-,many,TRBJ2-7,TRBV7-2,TGTGCCAGCAGCTTAGCCCGGCGGGCCACCTACGAGCAGTACTTC,CASSLARRATYEQYF
TRBD1,-,TRBJ2-1,TRBV5-1,TGCGCCAGCAGCTTAGAGCCTCCAGGGGGCTACAATGAGCAGTTCTTC,CASSLEPPGGYNEQFF
TRBD1,few,TRBJ1-2,TRBV5-8,TGTGCCAGCAGCTCTTGGGACAGGGGGCAAAATGGCTACACCTTC,CASSSWDRGQNGYTF
-,many,TRBJ2-5,TRBV7-2,TGTGCCAGCGGGGGTGGCAGGGCGTCAGAGACCCAGTACTTC,CASGGGRASETQYF
-,many,TRBJ2-1,TRBV7-6,TGTGCCAGCAGCTTAGCGGGTGGCTATGAGCAGTTCTTC,CASSLAGGYEQFF
-,-,TRBJ1-1,TRBV5-6,TGTGCCAGCAGCTTGGCCACCTGGGGCACTGAAGCTTTCTTT,CASSLATWGTEAFF
-,many,TRBJ1-4,TRBV11-2,TGTGCCAGCAAGAAGAGCCGCATCGCCGGGCTGTGGGCTAATGAAAAACTGTTTTTT,CASKKSRIAGLWANEKLFF
-,-,TRBJ2-3,TRBV3-1,TGTGCCAGCAGCCCAAGGCGGCGGACAGATACGCAGTATTTT,CASSPRRRTDTQYF
-,many,TRBJ1-6,TRBV5-1,TGCGCCAGCAGCTTGGCAGGTAGCTCCTATAATTCACCCCTCCACTTT,CASSLAGSSYNSPLHF
-,-,TRBJ2-1,TRBV7-9,TGTGCCAGCAGCTTAGGATTTCAATACAATGAGCAGTTCTTC,CASSLGFQYNEQFF
-,-,TRBJ1-4,TRBV4-3,TGCGCCAGCAGCTCCACGGGACGGGGGTCGGGTGAAAAACTGTTTTTT,CASSSTGRGSGEKLFF
TRBD1,-,TRBJ2-1,TRBV7-9,TGTGCCAGCAGCCGGACAGGGGGGACCTCCTACAATGAGCAGTTCTTC,CASSRTGGTSYNEQFF
-,-,TRBJ2-2,TRBV5-5,TGTGCCAGCAGCTCCGGGACGTCGAACACCGGGGAGCTGTTTTTT,CASSSGTSNTGELFF
-,many,TRBJ2-1,TRBV30,TGTGCCTGGAGTGTGCTAGAGCTCCTAGACAATGAGCAGTTCTTC,CAWSVLELLDNEQFF
-,few,TRBJ1-1,TRBV7-9,TGTGCCAGCCAGGCGGCCGCAGAAGCTTTCTTT,CASQAAAEAFF
-,-,TRBJ1-2,TRBV19,TGTGCCAGTAGTATAGCAGGGAATGGCTACACCTTC,CASSIAGNGYTF
-,many,TRBJ1-4,TRBV7-6,TGTGCCAGCAGCTTAGATCAAGTGGCGGCTAATGAAAAACTGTTTTTT,CASSLDQVAANEKLFF
-,many,TRBJ1-5,TRBV6-5,TGTGCCAGCAGTTTAGACAGTGGCAATCAGCCCCAGCATTTT,CASSLDSGNQPQHF
-,-,TRBJ2-1,TRBV7-3,TGTGCCAGCAGCCTAACAGGGAACTACAATGAGCAGTTCTTC,CASSLTGNYNEQFF
-,few,TRBJ2-7,TRBV20-1,TGCAGTGCTAGTCATCTCTCCGGTTCCCAGGCCGAGCAGTACTTC,CSASHLSGSQAEQYF
-,-,TRBJ2-7,TRBV10-3,TGTGCCATCAGTGAGATTAGCGACGCCTACGAGCAGTACTTC,CAISEISDAYEQYF
TRBD2,-,TRBJ2-7,TRBV6-2/TRBV6-3,TGTGCCAGCGAGAAGGCGGGAGTTCACGAGCAGTACTTC,CASEKAGVHEQYF
-,many,TRBJ1-5,TRBV28,TGTGCCATTCAGGACAGCCTCTACCAGCCCCAGCATTTT,CAIQDSLYQPQHF
-,few,TRBJ2-7,TRBV2,TGTGCCACCCGGGGGAATAGCGCATCCTACGAGCAGTACTTC,CATRGNSASYEQYF
TRBD1,many,TRBJ2-7,TRBV7-2,TGTGCCAGCAGCTCTTCCGGGACAGGGTTATCCTACGAGCAGTACTTC,CASSSSGTGLSYEQYF